The clone carrying this T cell receptor (beta chain) was counted many times. The antigen is unknown. J gave up 4 bases and V 2 bases, and 6 bases lay outside the gene matches. The CDR3 runs 15 residues. Germline V gene lookup returns CDR1 WSHSY and CDR2 SAAADI. The data derive from a study of metastatic and nonmetastatic thyroid tumors. The wider study: Thyroid patients, malignant and benign, had repertoires compared across blood and tumor or nodule tissue.

Findings of the study overall: In blood and tumor, TCR beta diversity was reportedly significantly higher in malignant thyroid tumors than in benign nodules.

In the authors' methods: Building a distant-metastasis classifier for papillary thyroid cancer drew on CDR3 differences across clinicopathological groups. TCRdb re-clonotyped the PCR reads through MiXCR. It is TCRdb's table, rather than the study itself, that gives the V and J calls and clone size. This sample has about 25,000 clones, with roughly a fifth found just once. All patients were untreated before thyroid surgery. The specimen was blood. This sequence joins TRBV10-2 and TRBJ2-5; 8 bases are shared with TRBD1. This receptor was identified in a female donor with papillary thyroid cancer or a benign thyroid nodule (not recorded which). Some clones in this sample may be carry-over from other donors' samples. The CDR3 coding sequence is TGCGCCAGCAGTGAGAGCAGGGGGCAAGGAGAGACCCAGTACTTC. Amino acid sequence: CASSESRGQGETQYF.